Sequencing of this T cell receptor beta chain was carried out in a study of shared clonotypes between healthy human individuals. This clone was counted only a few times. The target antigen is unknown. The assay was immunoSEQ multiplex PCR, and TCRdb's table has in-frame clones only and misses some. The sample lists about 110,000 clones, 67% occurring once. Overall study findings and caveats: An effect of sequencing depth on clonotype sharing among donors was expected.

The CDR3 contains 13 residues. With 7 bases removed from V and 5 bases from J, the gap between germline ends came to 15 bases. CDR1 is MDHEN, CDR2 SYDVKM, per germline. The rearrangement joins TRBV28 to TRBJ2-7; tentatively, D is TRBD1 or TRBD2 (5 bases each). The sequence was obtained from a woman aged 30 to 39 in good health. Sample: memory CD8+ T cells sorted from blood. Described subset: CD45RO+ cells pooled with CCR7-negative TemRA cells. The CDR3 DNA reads TGTGCCAGCACCGGGACCGTTAGTGACGAGCAGTACTTC. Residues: CASTGTVSDEQYF.